Listed below are T cell receptor beta chains from one sample, sequenced in a study of T cell responses to AZD1222 COVID-19 vaccine. Assay: immunoSEQ multiplex PCR; the TCRdb copy retains only in-frame clones and omits some. The table lists 150,000 to 200,000 clones, 80% to 90% of them singletons, with under 3.5% in the top ten. The sample in question was peripheral blood, obtained on day 0 of MenACWY control vaccination. Every receptor here comes from an adult in good health. The CDR3 runs from the conserved cysteine through the conserved F or W. The D gene is left open where the match is weak. Part of the rows lack a size; the others show once, few, many or a class for expanded clones.

V gene	J gene	clone size	D gene	CDR3 DNA	CDR3 protein
TRBV27	TRBJ2-2	.	TRBD2	TGTGCCAGCAGTTTAAGGGTCCGGGGGGTACCCGGGGAGCTGTTTTTT	CASSLRVRGVPGELFF
TRBV9	TRBJ2-7	.	TRBD1	TGTGCCAGCAGCAAACCGGGACAGGAAGGCGAGCAGTACTTC	CASSKPGQEGEQYF
TRBV11-3	TRBJ2-1	.	.	TGTGCCAGCAGCTCAGGGGTGGATGAGCAGTTCTTC	CASSSGVDEQFF
TRBV9	TRBJ1-4	.	.	TGTGCCAGCAGCGCAGAGACAGCGGGTAATGAAAAACTGTTTTTT	CASSAETAGNEKLFF
TRBV27	TRBJ1-4	.	.	TGTGCCAGCAGTTCCTCGGTGGCTGGGAATGAAAAACTGTTTTTT	CASSSSVAGNEKLFF
TRBV7-6	TRBJ2-1	.	.	TGTGCCAGCAGCTTAGCTACTAGTGGTTACAATGAGCAGTTCTTC	CASSLATSGYNEQFF
TRBV7-9	TRBJ2-3	.	TRBD1	TGTGCCAGCAGCTTAGTGGGACAGGGATTCGGCACAGATACGCAGTATTTT	CASSLVGQGFGTDTQYF
TRBV11-2	TRBJ2-1	few	.	TGTGCCAGCAGCTCCATCCACAGGAAAAGCTCCTACAATGAGCAGTTCTTC	CASSSIHRKSSYNEQFF
TRBV19	TRBJ2-2	.	TRBD1	TGTGCCAGTAGTGCCGGGACAGCTAACACCGGGGAGCTGTTTTTT	CASSAGTANTGELFF
TRBV24-1	TRBJ2-1	.	TRBD1	TGTGCCACTAAAGGACAGGGGGATTACAATGAGCAGTTCTTC	CATKGQGDYNEQFF
TRBV7-8	TRBJ2-7	.	.	TGTGCCAGCAGCTTAGCGGTAGGGAACTACGAGCAGTACTTC	CASSLAVGNYEQYF
TRBV25-1	TRBJ2-2	.	.	TGTGCCAGCAGTGCGCCCGGGCCAAACACCGGGGAGCTGTTTTTT	CASSAPGPNTGELFF
TRBV28	TRBJ2-1	.	TRBD2	TGTGCCAGCAGGGGTAGCGGGGGGGCAAATGAGCAGTTCTTC	CASRGSGGANEQFF
TRBV5-1	TRBJ2-2	.	.	TGCGCCAGCAGCTTGTCTGGCAAGACGAACACCGGGGAGCTGTTTTTT	CASSLSGKTNTGELFF
TRBV7-9	TRBJ1-1	.	TRBD1	TGTGCCAGCAGCCTCCGACAGGGAATGAACACTGAAGCTTTCTTT	CASSLRQGMNTEAFF
TRBV7-2	TRBJ2-7	few	TRBD2	TGTGCCAGCAGCTTAACCGGGACTAACTACGAGCAGTACTTC	CASSLTGTNYEQYF
TRBV4-2	TRBJ2-5	.	.	TGTGCCAGCAGCCAAGAGGGTTATAGACAAGAGACCCAGTACTTC	CASSQEGYRQETQYF
TRBV15	TRBJ1-5	.	.	TGTGCCACCAGCAGTGACCGACAGAGGACCCAGCATTTT	CATSSDRQRTQHF
TRBV6-5	TRBJ2-3	.	TRBD2	TGTGCCAGCAGTTACGACGGACTAGCGGGCACAGATACGCAGTATTTT	CASSYDGLAGTDTQYF
TRBV19	TRBJ2-5	.	TRBD2	TGTGCCAGTAGTATCTCAGGCGGGAGGGCCCAGGAAGAGACCCAGTACTTC	CASSISGGRAQEETQYF
TRBV29-1	TRBJ2-7	.	TRBD1	TGCAGCGTGGCAAGGGGGCTAATATACGAGCAGTACTTC	CSVARGLIYEQYF
TRBV24-1	TRBJ1-5	.	.	TGTGCCACCAGTGAAACCCCCTATCAGCCCCAGCATTTT	CATSETPYQPQHF